The 2 T cell receptor beta chains given below trace back to one sample, sequenced in a study of blood T cell repertoires in COVID-19. TCRdb's copy holds only in-frame clones and misses some; the assay was immunoSEQ multiplex PCR. The table includes some 11,000 clones, almost 85% detected once. The sequenced sample consisted of peripheral blood. These receptor sequences come from a man aged 45-60 years with active COVID-19.

Note on this clone: Other nucleotide sequences in the sample specify the same CDR3. This chain connects TRBV29-1 to TRBJ2-1, with TRBD2 matching over 8 bases. The V segment lost 4 bases and the J segment 5 bases; nucleotides outside the gene matches: 7. The CDR3 loop spans 14 amino acids. The germline gives CDR1 SQVTM, CDR2 ANQGSEA. The CDR3 loop reads CSVGRTSLNNEQFF. The DNA for the CDR3 is TGCAGCGTTGGTCGGACTAGCCTAAACAATGAGCAGTTCTTC.

The chain recombines TRBV24-1 with TRBJ2-3, with D perhaps matching TRBD1 (6 bases). V lost 9 bases to trimming and J lost 1 base, with 19 bases between them. The CDR3 is 16 amino acids. CDR1 and CDR2 (germline): KGHDR, SFDVKD. The CDR3 protein is CATGFEQGKGTDTQYF. CDR3 in DNA: TGTGCCACCGGGTTCGAACAGGGTAAGGGCACAGATACGCAGTATTTT.